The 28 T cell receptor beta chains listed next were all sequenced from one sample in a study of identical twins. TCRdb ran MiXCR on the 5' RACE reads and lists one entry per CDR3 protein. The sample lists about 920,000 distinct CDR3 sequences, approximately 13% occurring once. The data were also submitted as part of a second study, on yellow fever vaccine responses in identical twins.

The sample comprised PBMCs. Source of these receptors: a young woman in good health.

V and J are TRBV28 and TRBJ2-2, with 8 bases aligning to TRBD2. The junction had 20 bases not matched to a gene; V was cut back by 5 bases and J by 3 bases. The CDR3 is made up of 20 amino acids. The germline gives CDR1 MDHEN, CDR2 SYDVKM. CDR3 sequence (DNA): TGTGCCAGCAGTCACCCTCCCCCGGTTGTTCAGCGGGGGTACACCGGGGAGCTGTTTTTT. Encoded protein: CASSHPPPVVQRGYTGELFF.

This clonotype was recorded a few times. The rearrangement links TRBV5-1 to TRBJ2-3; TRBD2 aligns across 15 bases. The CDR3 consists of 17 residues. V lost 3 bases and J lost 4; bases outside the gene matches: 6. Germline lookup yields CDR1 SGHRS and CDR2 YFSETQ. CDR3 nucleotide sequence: TGCGCCAGCAGCTGGGCGGGACTAGCGGGAGGCCCAGATACGCAGTATTTT. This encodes CASSWAGLAGGPDTQYF.

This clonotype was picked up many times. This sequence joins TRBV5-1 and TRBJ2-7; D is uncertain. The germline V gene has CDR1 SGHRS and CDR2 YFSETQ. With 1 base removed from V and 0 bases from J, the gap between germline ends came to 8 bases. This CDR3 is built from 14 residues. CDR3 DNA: TGCGCCAGCAGCTTGAGTGACAACTCCTACGAGCAGTACTTC. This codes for CASSLSDNSYEQYF.

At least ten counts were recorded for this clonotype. For the CDR3, the DNA is TGCGCCAGCCACAGGGGTGGGGATGAGCAGTTCTTC. Protein product: CASHRGGDEQFF. The rearrangement uses TRBV5-1 and TRBJ2-1, with 7 bases matching TRBD1. V was clipped by 7 bases and J by 8 bases; unmatched bases: 6. The CDR3 loop spans 12 amino acids. Germline V gene lookup returns CDR1 SGHRS and CDR2 YFSETQ.

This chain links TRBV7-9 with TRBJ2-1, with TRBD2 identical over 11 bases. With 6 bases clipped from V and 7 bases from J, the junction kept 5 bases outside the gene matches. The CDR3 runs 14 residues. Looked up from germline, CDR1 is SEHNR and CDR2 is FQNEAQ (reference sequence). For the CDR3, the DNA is TGTGCCAGCAGAATAGCGGGGGGGCCGAATGAGCAGTTCTTC. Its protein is CASRIAGGPNEQFF.

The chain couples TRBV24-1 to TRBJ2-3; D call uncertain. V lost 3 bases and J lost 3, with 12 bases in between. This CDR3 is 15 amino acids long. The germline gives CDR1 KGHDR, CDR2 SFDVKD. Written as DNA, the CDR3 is TGTGCCACCAGTGATCCCGCGGTTCGAACAGATACGCAGTATTTT. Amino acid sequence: CATSDPAVRTDTQYF.

For the CDR3, the DNA is TGTGCCAGCAGCTTAACTGGGACTAGCGGGATGAGTGTGCAGTTCTTC. Encoded protein: CASSLTGTSGMSVQFF. The V gene is TRBV7-9, the J gene TRBJ2-1; 13 bases match TRBD2. The ends lost 2 bases at V and 12 bases at J; junction bases unmatched: 10. The CDR3 is made up of 16 amino acids. Germline V lookup: CDR1 SEHNR, CDR2 FQNEAQ (reference sequence).

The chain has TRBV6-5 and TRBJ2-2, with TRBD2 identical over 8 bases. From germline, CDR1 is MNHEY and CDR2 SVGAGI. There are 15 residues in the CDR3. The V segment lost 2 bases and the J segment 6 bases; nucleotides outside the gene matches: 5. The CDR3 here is CASSYEVAGSGELFF. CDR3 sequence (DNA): TGTGCCAGCAGTTACGAGGTAGCGGGGTCCGGGGAGCTGTTTTTT.

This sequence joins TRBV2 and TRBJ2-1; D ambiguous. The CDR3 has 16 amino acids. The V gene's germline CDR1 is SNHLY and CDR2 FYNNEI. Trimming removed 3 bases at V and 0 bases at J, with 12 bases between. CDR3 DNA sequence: TGTGCCAGCAGTGACGAGCACGTAAGCTCCTACAATGAGCAGTTCTTC. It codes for CASSDEHVSSYNEQFF.

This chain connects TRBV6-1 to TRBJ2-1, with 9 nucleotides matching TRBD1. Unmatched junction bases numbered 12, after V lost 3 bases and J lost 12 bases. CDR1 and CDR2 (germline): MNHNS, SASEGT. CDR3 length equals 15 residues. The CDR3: CASSDTGTGMLGQFF. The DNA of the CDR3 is TGTGCCAGCAGTGATACCGGGACAGGGATGTTGGGGCAGTTCTTC.

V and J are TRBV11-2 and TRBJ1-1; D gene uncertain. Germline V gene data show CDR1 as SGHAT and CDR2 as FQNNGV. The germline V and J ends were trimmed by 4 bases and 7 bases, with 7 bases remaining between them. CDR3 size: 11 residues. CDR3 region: CASSSAYEAFF. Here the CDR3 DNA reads TGTGCCAGCAGCTCGGCCTATGAAGCTTTCTTT.

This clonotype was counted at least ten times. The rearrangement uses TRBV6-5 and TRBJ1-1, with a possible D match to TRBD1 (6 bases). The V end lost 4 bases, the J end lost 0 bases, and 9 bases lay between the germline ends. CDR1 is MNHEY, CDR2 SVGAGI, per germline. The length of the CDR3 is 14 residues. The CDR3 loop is CASSFDRMNTEAFF. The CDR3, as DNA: TGTGCCAGCAGTTTCGACAGGATGAACACTGAAGCTTTCTTT.

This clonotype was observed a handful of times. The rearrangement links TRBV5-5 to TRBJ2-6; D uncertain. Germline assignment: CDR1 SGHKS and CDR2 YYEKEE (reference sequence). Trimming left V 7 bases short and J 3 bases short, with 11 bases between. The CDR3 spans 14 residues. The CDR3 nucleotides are TGTGCCAGCCGAGATATGGGTGGGGCCAACGTCCTGACTTTC. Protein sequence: CASRDMGGANVLTF.

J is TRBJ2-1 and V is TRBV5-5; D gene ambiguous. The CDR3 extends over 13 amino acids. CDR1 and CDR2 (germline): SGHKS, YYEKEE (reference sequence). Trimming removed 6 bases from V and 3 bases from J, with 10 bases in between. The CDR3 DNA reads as TGTGCCAGCACTAAGGACCTCTACAATGAGCAGTTCTTC. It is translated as CASTKDLYNEQFF.

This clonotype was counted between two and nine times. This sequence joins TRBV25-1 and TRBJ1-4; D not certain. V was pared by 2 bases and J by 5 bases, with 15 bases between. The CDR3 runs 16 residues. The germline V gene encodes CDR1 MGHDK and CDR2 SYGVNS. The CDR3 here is CASSEGLWTGNEKLFF. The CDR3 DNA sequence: TGTGCCAGCAGTGAAGGGTTGTGGACTGGCAATGAAAAACTGTTTTTT.

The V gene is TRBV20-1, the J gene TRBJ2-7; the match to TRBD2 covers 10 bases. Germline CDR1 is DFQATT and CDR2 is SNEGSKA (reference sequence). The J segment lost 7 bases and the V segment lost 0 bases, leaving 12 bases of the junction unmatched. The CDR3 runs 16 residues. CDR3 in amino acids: CSARDLAGAGAVEQYV. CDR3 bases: TGCAGTGCTAGAGATCTAGCGGGGGCAGGAGCCGTGGAGCAGTACGTC.

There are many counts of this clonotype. The CDR3 DNA reads TGTGCCAGCAGTGAAGGGTTCGGGGCTAGCAATCAGCCCCAGCATTTT. Its protein is CASSEGFGASNQPQHF. V and J are TRBV2 and TRBJ1-5; D is perhaps TRBD1 (5 bases). Germline V gives CDR1 SNHLY, CDR2 FYNNEI. The ends were cut back, 1 base at V and 0 bases at J, with 10 bases in the middle. The CDR3 contains 16 residues. Using reference TRBV2 and TRBJ1-5 for the parts outside the CDR3, the full variable domain is EPEVTQTPSHQVTQMGQEVILRCVPISNHLYFYWYRQILGQKVEFLVSFYNNEISEKSEIFDDQFSVERPDGSNFTLKIRSTKLEDSAMYFCASSEGFGASNQPQHFGDGTRLSIL.

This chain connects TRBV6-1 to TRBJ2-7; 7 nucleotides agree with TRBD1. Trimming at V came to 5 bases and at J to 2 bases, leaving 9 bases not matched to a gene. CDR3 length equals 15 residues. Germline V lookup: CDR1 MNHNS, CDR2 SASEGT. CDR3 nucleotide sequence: TGTGCCAGCAGTCTGGGGACAGAGGTTCCCTACGAGCAGTACGTC. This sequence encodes CASSLGTEVPYEQYV.

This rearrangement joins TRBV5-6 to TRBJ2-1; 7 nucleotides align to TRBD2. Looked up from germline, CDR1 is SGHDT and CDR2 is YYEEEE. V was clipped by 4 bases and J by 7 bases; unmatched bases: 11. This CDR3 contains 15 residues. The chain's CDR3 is CASSPEGGRGNEQFF. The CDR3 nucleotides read TGTGCCAGCAGCCCAGAGGGCGGGAGAGGGAATGAGCAGTTCTTC.

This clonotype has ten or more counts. CDR3 protein: CASSFVANEKLFF. DNA for the CDR3: TGTGCCAGCAGTTTCGTAGCTAATGAAAAACTGTTTTTT. The chain employs TRBV27 and TRBJ1-4, with D hard to call. The CDR3 has 13 amino acids. The V gene's germline CDR1 is MNHEY and CDR2 SMNVEV (reference sequence). V dropped 3 bases and J dropped 3 bases, with 5 bases sitting between them.

Here the CDR3 reads CASSAQGAEQFF. The CDR3 DNA is TGTGCCAGCAGCGCACAGGGGGCTGAGCAGTTCTTC. The chain is built from TRBV14 and TRBJ2-1; TRBD1 matches 9 bases. Trimming removed 5 bases from V and 9 bases from J; junction bases left unmatched: 2. This CDR3 contains 12 residues. Germline V gene lookup returns CDR1 SGHDN and CDR2 FVKESK.

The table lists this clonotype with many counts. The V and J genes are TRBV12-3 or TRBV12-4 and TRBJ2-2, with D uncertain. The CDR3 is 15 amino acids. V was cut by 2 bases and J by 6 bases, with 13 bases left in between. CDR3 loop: CASSLSRQVPGELFF. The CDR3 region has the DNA TGTGCCAGCAGTTTATCGAGACAAGTCCCCGGGGAGCTGTTTTTT.

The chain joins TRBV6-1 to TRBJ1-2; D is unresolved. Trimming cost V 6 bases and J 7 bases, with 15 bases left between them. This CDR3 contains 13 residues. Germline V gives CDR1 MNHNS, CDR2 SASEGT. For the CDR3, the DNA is TGTGCCAGCAGGATTACAGCCCTGGGTGGCTACACCTTC. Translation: CASRITALGGYTF.

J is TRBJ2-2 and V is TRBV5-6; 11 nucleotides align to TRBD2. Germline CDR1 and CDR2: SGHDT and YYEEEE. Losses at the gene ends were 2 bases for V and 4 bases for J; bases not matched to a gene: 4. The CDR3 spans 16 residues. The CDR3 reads CASSFGTSGSTGELFF. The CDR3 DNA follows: TGTGCCAGCAGCTTCGGGACTAGCGGCTCCACCGGGGAGCTGTTTTTT. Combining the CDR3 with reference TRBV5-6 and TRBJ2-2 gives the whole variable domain DAGVTQSPTHLIKTRGQQVTLRCSPKSGHDTVSWYQQALGQGPQFIFQYYEEEERQRGNFPDRFSGHQFPNYSSELNVNALLLGDSALYLCASSFGTSGSTGELFFGEGSRLTVL.

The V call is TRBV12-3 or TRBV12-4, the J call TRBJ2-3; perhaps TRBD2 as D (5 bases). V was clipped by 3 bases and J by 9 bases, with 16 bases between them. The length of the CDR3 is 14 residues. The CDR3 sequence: CASSLGSPRGTQYF. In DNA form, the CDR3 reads TGTGCCAGCAGTTTGGGGAGTCCTCGCGGGACGCAGTATTTT.

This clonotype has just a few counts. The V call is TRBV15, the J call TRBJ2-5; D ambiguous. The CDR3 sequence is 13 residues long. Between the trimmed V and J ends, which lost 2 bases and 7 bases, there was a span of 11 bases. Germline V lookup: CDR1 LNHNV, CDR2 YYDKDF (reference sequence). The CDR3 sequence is CATSRMGVGTQYF. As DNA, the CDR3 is TGTGCCACCAGCAGAATGGGTGTCGGGACCCAGTACTTC.

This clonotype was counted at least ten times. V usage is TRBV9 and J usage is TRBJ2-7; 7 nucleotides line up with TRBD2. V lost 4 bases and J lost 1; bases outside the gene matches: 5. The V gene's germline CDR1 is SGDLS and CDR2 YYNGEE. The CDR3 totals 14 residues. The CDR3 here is CASSPPGGSYEQYF. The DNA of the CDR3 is TGTGCCAGCAGCCCTCCGGGGGGATCCTACGAGCAGTACTTC.

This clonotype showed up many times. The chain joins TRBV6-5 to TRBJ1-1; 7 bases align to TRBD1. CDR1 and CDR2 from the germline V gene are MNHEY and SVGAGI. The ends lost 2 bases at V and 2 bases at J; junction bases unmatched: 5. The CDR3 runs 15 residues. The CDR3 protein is CASSYRGQGNTEAFF. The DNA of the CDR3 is TGTGCCAGCAGTTACAGGGGGCAGGGAAACACTGAAGCTTTCTTT.